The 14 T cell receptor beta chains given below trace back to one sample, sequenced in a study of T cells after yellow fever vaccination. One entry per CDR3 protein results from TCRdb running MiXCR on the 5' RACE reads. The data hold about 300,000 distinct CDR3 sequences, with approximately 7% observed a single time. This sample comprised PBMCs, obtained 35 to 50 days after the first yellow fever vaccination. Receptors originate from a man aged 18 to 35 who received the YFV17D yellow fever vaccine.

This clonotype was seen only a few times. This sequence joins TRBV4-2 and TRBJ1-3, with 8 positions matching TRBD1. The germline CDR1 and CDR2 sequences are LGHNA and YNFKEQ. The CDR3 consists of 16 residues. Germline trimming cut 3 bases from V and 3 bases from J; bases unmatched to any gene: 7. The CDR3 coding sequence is TGTGCCAGCAGCCAGCTTACAGGGGGTGATGGAAACACCATATATTTT. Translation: CASSQLTGGDGNTIYF.

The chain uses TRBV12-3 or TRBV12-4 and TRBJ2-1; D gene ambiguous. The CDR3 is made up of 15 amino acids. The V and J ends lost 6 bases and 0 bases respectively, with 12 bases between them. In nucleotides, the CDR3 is TGTGCCAGCAGCCCGCAACTGAGCTCCTACAATGAGCAGTTCTTC. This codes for CASSPQLSSYNEQFF.

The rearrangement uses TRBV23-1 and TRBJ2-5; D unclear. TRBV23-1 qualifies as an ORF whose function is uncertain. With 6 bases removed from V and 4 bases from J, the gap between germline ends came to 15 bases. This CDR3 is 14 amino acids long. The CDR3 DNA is TGCGCCAGCAGGCAGGAGAAGTACCCAGAGACCCAGTACTTC. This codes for CASRQEKYPETQYF.

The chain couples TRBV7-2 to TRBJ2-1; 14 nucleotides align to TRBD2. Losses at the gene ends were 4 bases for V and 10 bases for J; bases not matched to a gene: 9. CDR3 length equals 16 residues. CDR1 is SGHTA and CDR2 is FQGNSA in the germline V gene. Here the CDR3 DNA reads TGTGCCAGCAGCTCCGCCCGACTAGCGGGGGGGCTCGAGCAGTTCTTC. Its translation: CASSSARLAGGLEQFF.

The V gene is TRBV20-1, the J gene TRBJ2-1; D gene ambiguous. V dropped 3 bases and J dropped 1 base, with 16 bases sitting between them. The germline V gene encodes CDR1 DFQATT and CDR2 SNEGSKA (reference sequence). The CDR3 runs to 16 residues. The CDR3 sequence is CSARKSIGSSYNEQFF. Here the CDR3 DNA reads TGCAGTGCTAGGAAATCCATCGGATCGTCCTACAATGAGCAGTTCTTC.

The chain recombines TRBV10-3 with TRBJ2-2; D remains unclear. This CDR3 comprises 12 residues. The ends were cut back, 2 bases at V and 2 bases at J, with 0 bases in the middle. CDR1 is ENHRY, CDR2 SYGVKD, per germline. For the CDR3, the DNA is TGTGCCATCAGTGAGAACACCGGGGAGCTGTTTTTT. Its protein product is CAISENTGELFF.

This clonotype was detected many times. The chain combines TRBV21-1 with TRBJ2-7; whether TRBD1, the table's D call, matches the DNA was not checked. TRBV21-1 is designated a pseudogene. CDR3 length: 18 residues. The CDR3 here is CASSRKSGDTACSYEQYV. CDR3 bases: TGTGCCAGCAGCCGTAAGTCCGGGGACACCGCCTGTAGCTACGAGCAGTACGTC.

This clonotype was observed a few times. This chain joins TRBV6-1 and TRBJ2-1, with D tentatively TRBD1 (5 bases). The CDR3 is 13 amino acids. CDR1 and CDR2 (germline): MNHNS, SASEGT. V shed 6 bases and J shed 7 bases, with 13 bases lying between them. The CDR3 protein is CASRKTAFNEQFF. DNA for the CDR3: TGTGCCAGCAGGAAGACAGCCTTTAATGAGCAGTTCTTC.

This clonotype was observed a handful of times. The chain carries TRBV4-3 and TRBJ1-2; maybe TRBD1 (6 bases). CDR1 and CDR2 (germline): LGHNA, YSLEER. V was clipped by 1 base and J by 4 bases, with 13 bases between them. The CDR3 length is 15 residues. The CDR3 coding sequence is TGCGCCAGCAGCCAAGGTCAGACGGGGGCCTATGGCTACACCTTC. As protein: CASSQGQTGAYGYTF.

The CDR3 is CASSLGQAAAGELFF. In DNA form, the CDR3 reads TGTGCCAGCAGCTTGGGACAAGCGGCGGCCGGGGAGCTGTTTTTT. The chain couples TRBV5-5 to TRBJ2-2, with a possible D match to TRBD2 (5 bases). V was cut by 0 bases and J by 6 bases, with 12 bases left in between. The CDR3 is made up of 15 amino acids. The germline V gene encodes CDR1 SGHKS and CDR2 YYEKEE (reference sequence).

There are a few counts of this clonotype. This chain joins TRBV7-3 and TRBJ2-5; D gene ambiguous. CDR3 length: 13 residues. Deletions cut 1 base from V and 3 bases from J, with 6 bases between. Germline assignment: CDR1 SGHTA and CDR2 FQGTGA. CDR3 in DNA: TGTGCCAGCAGCTTAAGTGCAGAAGAGACCCAGTACTTC. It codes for CASSLSAEETQYF. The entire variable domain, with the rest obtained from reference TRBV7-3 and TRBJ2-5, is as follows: GAGVSQTPSNKVTEKGKYVELRCDPISGHTALYWYRQSLGQGPEFLIYFQGTGAADDSGLPNDRFFAVRPEGSVSTLKIQRTERGDSAVYLCASSLSAEETQYFGPGTRLLVL.

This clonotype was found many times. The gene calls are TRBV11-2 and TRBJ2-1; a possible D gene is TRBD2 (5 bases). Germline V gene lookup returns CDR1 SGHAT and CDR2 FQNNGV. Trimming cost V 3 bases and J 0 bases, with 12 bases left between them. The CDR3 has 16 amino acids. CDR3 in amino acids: CASSFRPDSSYNEQFF. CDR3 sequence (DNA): TGTGCCAGCAGCTTCCGACCGGACTCCTCCTACAATGAGCAGTTCTTC.

CDR3 DNA sequence: TGTGCCAGCAGCCAATTAACTATAATTAATGATGATACGCAGTATTTT. Its protein is CASSQLTIINDDTQYF. J is TRBJ2-3 and V is TRBV14; D not resolved. The V and J ends lost 2 bases and 6 bases respectively, with 18 bases between them. CDR3 length: 16 residues. Germline CDR1 is SGHDN and CDR2 is FVKESK.

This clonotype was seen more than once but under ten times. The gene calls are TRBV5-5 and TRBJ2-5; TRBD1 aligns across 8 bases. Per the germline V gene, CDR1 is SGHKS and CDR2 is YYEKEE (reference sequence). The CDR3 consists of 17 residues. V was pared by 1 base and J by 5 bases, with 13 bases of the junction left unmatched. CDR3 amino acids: CASSLRHSRGRLETQYF. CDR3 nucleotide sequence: TGTGCCAGCAGCTTGCGCCACTCCAGGGGGCGCTTGGAGACCCAGTACTTC.